A single sample is the source of the 22 T cell receptor beta chains below, sequenced in a study of T cells in Graves' hyperthyroidism and ophthalmopathy. TCR beta CDR3 regions were amplified from RNA transcripts. In the first-round RT-PCR of the TCR CDR3, the HTBI primer set was used. TCRdb re-called the multiplex PCR reads with MiXCR, one entry per CDR3 protein. The data hold about 400,000 distinct CDR3 sequences, with roughly 15% observed a single time. Sequenced input: blood. These TCRs come from a woman younger than 30 with Graves' hyperthyroidism.

This chain uses TRBV6-2 or TRBV6-3 with TRBJ2-7; the match to TRBD2 covers 8 bases. The J segment lost 6 bases and the V segment lost 6 bases, leaving 7 bases of the junction unmatched. Germline assignment: CDR1 MNHEY and CDR2 SVGEGT. The CDR3 totals 13 residues. This CDR3 reads CASSPTTSGEQYF. CDR3 bases: TGTGCCAGCAGCCCTACAACTAGCGGCGAGCAGTACTTC.

In this sample, this clonotype turned up a few times. One base away lies a much larger clone, so this may be a sequencing read error. V and J are TRBV7-8 and TRBJ2-1; TRBD1 or TRBD2 may be the D gene (6 bases each). The germline CDR1 and CDR2 sequences are SGHVS and FQNEAQ. V was shortened by 3 bases and J by 10 bases, with 19 bases between the two germline ends. The CDR3 loop spans 15 amino acids. CDR3 sequence: CASSFLAEGGKEQFF. The CDR3 nucleotides are TGTGCCAGCAGCTTTCTCGCGGAGGGGGGCAAGGAGCAGTTCTTC.

In its sample, this clonotype was seen many times. The gene calls are TRBV6-6 and TRBJ2-2, with TRBD1 identical over 11 bases. The CDR3 spans 16 residues. From germline, CDR1 is MNHNY and CDR2 SVGAGI (reference sequence). The V and J ends lost 2 bases and 6 bases, in that order; junction bases with no gene match: 5. This CDR3 reads CASSYVGTGGSGELFF. In nucleotides, the CDR3 is TGTGCCAGCAGTTACGTGGGGACAGGGGGATCCGGGGAGCTGTTTTTT.

At least ten counts were recorded for this clonotype. The J gene is TRBJ2-1, the V gene TRBV10-3, with TRBD2 as a possible D gene (6 bases). This CDR3 spans 16 amino acids. Germline V CDR1 and CDR2: ENHRY, SYGVKD. The V end lost 0 bases, the J end lost 6 bases, and 15 bases lay between the germline ends. This CDR3 reads CAISESDRLVLNEQFF. In nucleotides, the CDR3 is TGTGCCATCAGTGAGTCGGATCGACTAGTCCTCAATGAGCAGTTCTTC.

This chain uses TRBV20-1 with TRBJ2-7; a possible D gene is TRBD2 (6 bases). V lost 5 bases and J 4 bases, leaving 15 bases between the germline ends. Germline values: CDR1 DFQATT, CDR2 SNEGSKA (reference sequence). The CDR3 is made up of 13 amino acids. The CDR3 coding sequence is TGCAGTGCTGGGAGGACCGAAATTTACGAGCAGTACTTC. It encodes CSAGRTEIYEQYF.

This clonotype was counted ten times or more. The chain links TRBV7-2 to TRBJ2-3, with a weak D call TRBD2 (5 bases). V lost 5 bases and J lost 8, with 11 bases in between. This CDR3 spans 12 amino acids. Looked up from germline, CDR1 is SGHTA and CDR2 is FQGNSA. CDR3: CASSRDLGTQYF. For the CDR3, the DNA is TGTGCCAGCAGCCGGGATCTTGGTACGCAGTATTTT.

In its sample, this clonotype was seen many times. The CDR3 nucleotides are TGTGCCTGGCGACTGGGCAATCAGCCCCAGCATTTT. It is translated as CAWRLGNQPQHF. The V gene is TRBV30, the J gene TRBJ1-5; D gene uncertain. The length of the CDR3 is 12 residues. Between the trimmed V and J ends, which lost 5 bases and 2 bases, there was a span of 7 bases. CDR1 GTSNPN and CDR2 SVGIG come from the germline V gene (reference sequence).

This clonotype was detected ten times or more. V and J are TRBV13 and TRBJ2-3; D may be TRBD2 (6 bases). V lost 6 bases, J lost 4 bases, and 14 bases lay in between. In germline, CDR1 is PRHDT, CDR2 FYEKMQ (reference sequence). The CDR3 is 14 amino acids. The DNA of the CDR3 is TGTGCCAGCAGACCTGGACCGGGGGCAGATACGCAGTATTTT. Protein: CASRPGPGADTQYF.

This clonotype was counted many times. The V and J genes are TRBV7-2 and TRBJ2-3; TRBD2 aligns across 7 bases. The CDR3 spans 16 residues. Trimming cost V 1 base and J 1 base; bases outside gene matches: 5. Germline V CDR1 and CDR2: SGHTA, FQGNSA. The DNA for the CDR3 is TGTGCCAGCAGCTTAGTCGGCGGGAGTGGCACAGATACGCAGTATTTT. Its protein is CASSLVGGSGTDTQYF.

This clonotype was seen many times. The CDR3 reads CSARRLYNEQFF. Here the CDR3 DNA reads TGCAGTGCTCGCAGGCTCTACAATGAGCAGTTCTTC. The V call is TRBV20-1, the J call TRBJ2-1, with D unclear. Germline CDR1 DFQATT, CDR2 SNEGSKA (reference sequence). The CDR3 is made up of 12 amino acids. Trimming stripped 5 bases from V and 3 bases from J, with 8 bases between.

This sequence joins TRBV19 and TRBJ1-1; D is ambiguous. Looked up from germline, CDR1 is LNHDA and CDR2 is SQIVND (reference sequence). The V gene lost 6 bases and the J gene lost 3 bases, with 11 bases spanning the gap. The CDR3 totals 13 residues. The CDR3 region is CASSPDWDTEAFF. CDR3 sequence (DNA): TGTGCCAGTAGCCCGGACTGGGACACTGAAGCTTTCTTT.

In its sample, this clonotype was seen a few times. The chain combines TRBV14 with TRBJ2-7, with D unresolved. The germline CDR1 and CDR2 sequences are SGHDN and FVKESK. The CDR3 is made up of 17 amino acids. Trimming removed 0 bases from V and 2 bases from J, with 17 bases in between. In DNA, the CDR3 is TGTGCCAGCAGCCAAGATCGCTTCTTGGGCGGTACCTACGAGCAGTACTTC. It translates to CASSQDRFLGGTYEQYF. Supplemented by reference TRBV14 and TRBJ2-7, the full variable domain reads EAGVTQFPSHSVIEKGQTVTLRCDPISGHDNLYWYRRVMGKEIKFLLHFVKESKQDESGMPNNRFLAERTGGTYSTLKVQPAELEDSGVYFCASSQDRFLGGTYEQYFGPGTRLTVT.

At least ten counts were recorded for this clonotype. The chain is built from TRBV19 and TRBJ2-7; possibly TRBD1 for D (6 bases). Germline values: CDR1 LNHDA, CDR2 SQIVND (reference sequence). The germline V and J ends were trimmed by 0 bases and 5 bases, with 14 bases remaining between them. This CDR3 comprises 15 residues. The CDR3 here is CASSIDRPGANEQYF. In DNA form, the CDR3 reads TGTGCCAGTAGTATAGATCGCCCAGGGGCCAACGAGCAGTACTTC. Full variable domain (outside the CDR3, taken from reference TRBV19 and TRBJ2-7): DGGITQSPKYLFRKEGQNVTLSCEQNLNHDAMYWYRQDPGQGLRLIYYSQIVNDFQKGDIAEGYSVSREKKESFPLTVTSAQKNPTAFYLCASSIDRPGANEQYFGPGTRLTVT.

The rearrangement links TRBV27 to TRBJ2-7; 7 bases are shared with TRBD2. With V trimmed by 3 bases and J by 3 bases, 5 bases remained unmatched. This CDR3 is built from 14 residues. The germline gives CDR1 MNHEY, CDR2 SMNVEV (reference sequence). The CDR3 coding sequence is TGTGCCAGCAGTTTTGGGGGAGGGAACTACGAGCAGTACTTC. Encoded protein: CASSFGGGNYEQYF.

The rearrangement joins TRBV30 to TRBJ1-2; no reliable D call. The germline V and J ends were trimmed by 0 bases and 5 bases, with 22 bases remaining between them. CDR1 and CDR2 (germline): GTSNPN, SVGIG (reference sequence). The CDR3 has 17 residues. The chain's CDR3 is CAWSVPIWQAPGYGYTF. The CDR3 DNA is TGTGCCTGGAGTGTACCAATCTGGCAGGCGCCGGGGTATGGCTACACCTTC. Complete variable domain (other parts from reference TRBV30 and TRBJ1-2): SQTIHQWPATLVQPVGSPLSLECTVEGTSNPNLYWYRQAAGRGLQLLFYSVGIGQISSEVPQNLSASRPQDRQFILSSKKLLLSDSGFYLCAWSVPIWQAPGYGYTFGSGTRLTVV.

Points on this clonotype: This could be a read error, since a much larger clone is one nucleotide away. The rearrangement uses TRBV9 and TRBJ1-2; a possible D gene is TRBD1 (6 bases). V shed 4 bases and J shed 5 bases, with 15 bases lying between them. The length of the CDR3 is 14 residues. Germline values: CDR1 SGDLS, CDR2 YYNGEE. CDR3 region: CASSWDTEVYGYTF. In DNA, the CDR3 is TGTGCCAGCAGCTGGGACACGGAAGTATATGGCTACACCTTC.

This clonotype was recorded many times. The genes are TRBV5-6 and TRBJ1-3; D is undetermined. With 1 base removed from V and 0 bases from J, the gap between germline ends came to 5 bases. Germline assignment: CDR1 SGHDT and CDR2 YYEEEE. The CDR3 is 14 amino acids. CDR3 DNA sequence: TGTGCCAGCAGCTTGCGGGGCTCTGGAAACACCATATATTTT. Its translation is CASSLRGSGNTIYF.

This clonotype showed up many times. The genes are TRBV20-1 and TRBJ1-5; D possibly corresponds to TRBD1 (5 bases). V gave up 5 bases and J gave up 4 bases, with 15 bases separating them. The germline gives CDR1 DFQATT, CDR2 SNEGSKA (reference sequence). CDR3 length: 14 residues. In DNA, the CDR3 is TGCAGTGCTTTTTCGACAGACCTAAATCAGCCCCAGCATTTT. Translated: CSAFSTDLNQPQHF.

At least ten counts were recorded for this clonotype. The chain combines TRBV7-9 with TRBJ2-3; D unclear. Looked up from germline, CDR1 is SEHNR and CDR2 is FQNEAQ (reference sequence). The CDR3 spans 15 residues. V gave up 3 bases and J gave up 0 bases, with 10 bases separating them. The CDR3 loop reads CASSFAPLSTDTQYF. The CDR3 DNA sequence: TGTGCCAGCAGCTTCGCGCCCTTGAGCACAGATACGCAGTATTTT.

Regarding this clonotype: This sequence may be a read error, since a much larger clone differs from it by one base. DNA of the CDR3: TGTGCCAGCAGTGAATTAGGGGAGCAGTTCTTC. This encodes CASSELGEQFF. The V gene is TRBV6-1, the J gene TRBJ2-1; D is undetermined. From germline, CDR1 is MNHNS and CDR2 SASEGT. The CDR3 consists of 11 residues. Trimming shortened V by 2 bases and J by 10 bases, and 6 bases separated the two germline ends.

There are many counts of this clonotype. Here the CDR3 reads CSASGDRPVADTQYF. The CDR3 coding sequence is TGCAGTGCTAGCGGGGACCGACCTGTTGCAGATACGCAGTATTTT. The rearrangement uses TRBV20-1 and TRBJ2-3; D possibly uses TRBD1 or TRBD2 (5 bases each). The CDR3 extends over 15 amino acids. V was cut by 3 bases and J by 4 bases, with 17 bases left in between. Looked up from germline, CDR1 is DFQATT and CDR2 is SNEGSKA (reference sequence).

This clonotype came up many times. V and J are TRBV6-1 and TRBJ2-5; 7 bases are shared with TRBD1. CDR3 length equals 15 residues. V lost 5 bases, J lost 7 bases, and 13 bases stayed unmatched. Germline-derived CDR1 and CDR2 are MNHNS and SASEGT. CDR3 sequence: CASSSGTATLGTQYF. The CDR3 nucleotides read TGTGCCAGCAGTTCCGGGACAGCAACGCTCGGGACCCAGTACTTC.